Sequencing of this TCR beta chain was carried out in a study of CD8 T cells in Susac syndrome. This CDR3 spans 13 amino acids. Germline trimming cut 5 bases from V and 8 bases from J; bases unmatched to any gene: 5. The germline V gene encodes CDR1 SGHTA and CDR2 FQGNSA. With random hexamers, reverse transcription was performed on roughly 0.5 to 1 ug of RNA. The method of amplification for TCR beta CDR3 was immunoSEQ multiplex PCR, covering 54 Vbeta and 13 Jbeta. Via MiXCR, TCRdb re-called the immunoSEQ multiplex PCR reads, giving one row per CDR3 protein. The sample has about 180,000 distinct CDR3 sequences, approximately 94% seen once.

The receptor was isolated from a human donor with multiple sclerosis. Sequenced input: CD4+ T cells from PBMCs. The rearrangement joins TRBV7-2 to TRBJ2-1; 8 bases align to TRBD2. CDR3 nucleotides: TGTGCCAGCAGCGCTGGACTAGCCGATGAGCAGTTCTTC. This encodes CASSAGLADEQFF.